The 12 T cell receptor beta chains reported below all come from one sample, sequenced in a study of blood T cell repertoires in COVID-19. Libraries were prepared by immunoSEQ multiplex PCR; TCRdb keeps only in-frame clonotypes and omits some of them. This sample has 230,000 or so clones, with roughly 88% found just once. The source material was PBMCs or T cells enriched from blood (not recorded which). These receptor sequences come from a woman in her thirties or forties with acute COVID-19.

The chain couples TRBV5-1 to TRBJ1-6, with 7 nucleotides matching TRBD1. The CDR3 consists of 17 residues. V lost 1 base, J lost 6 bases, and 10 bases stayed unmatched. Germline V gene data show CDR1 as SGHRS and CDR2 as YFSETQ. DNA of the CDR3: TGCGCCAGCAGCTTGAGGACAGGCGCCGGCGGTAATTCACCCCTCCACTTT. As protein: CASSLRTGAGGNSPLHF.

This clone occurred once. The chain recombines TRBV5-1 with TRBJ1-1; 7 nucleotides match TRBD1. J lost 1 base, V lost 3 bases, and 18 bases had no gene match. Germline V gives CDR1 SGHRS, CDR2 YFSETQ. The CDR3 runs 19 residues. DNA for the CDR3: TGCGCCAGCAGCTCCCGGCAGACAGGGATTGTTTCGAGGAACACTGAAGCTTTCTTT. It encodes CASSSRQTGIVSRNTEAFF.

The J gene is TRBJ1-5, the V gene TRBV18; 9 bases fit TRBD1. The trim removed 6 bases at V and 7 bases at J, leaving 4 bases unmatched. Germline CDR1 is KGHSH and CDR2 is LQKENI. There are 13 residues in the CDR3. CDR3 coding DNA: TGTGCCAGCTCCGGACAGGGGCGGCAGCCCCAGCATTTT. Translation gives CASSGQGRQPQHF.

V is TRBV13 and J is TRBJ2-1; 11 nucleotides agree with TRBD2. The V gene's germline CDR1 is PRHDT and CDR2 FYEKMQ (reference sequence). J lost 7 bases, V lost 4 bases, and 6 bases had no gene match. The CDR3 extends over 15 amino acids. The CDR3 nucleotides read TGTGCCAGCAGCTCCCCGGGACTAGCGGCAAATGAGCAGTTCTTC. It yields the protein CASSSPGLAANEQFF.

CDR3 loop: CASSLGLLNEQFF. CDR3 nucleotides: TGCGCCAGCAGCTTGGGACTACTAAATGAGCAGTTCTTC. The J gene is TRBJ2-1, the V gene TRBV5-1, with a possible D match to TRBD2 (5 bases). The germline V and J ends were trimmed by 0 bases and 7 bases, with 8 bases remaining between them. The CDR3 covers 13 residues. Germline CDR1 reads SGHRS; CDR2 reads YFSETQ.

The chain combines TRBV5-1 with TRBJ1-5; possibly TRBD1 for D (6 bases). The ends were cut back, 0 bases at V and 7 bases at J, with 17 bases in the middle. The V gene's germline CDR1 is SGHRS and CDR2 YFSETQ. The CDR3 is 16 residues long. CDR3: CASSLGPQGTGQPQHF. The CDR3 DNA is TGCGCCAGCAGCTTGGGGCCACAGGGCACAGGCCAGCCCCAGCATTTT. Filled out from reference TRBV5-1 and TRBJ1-5, the complete variable domain reads KAGVTQTPRYLIKTRGQQVTLSCSPISGHRSVSWYQQTPGQGLQFLFEYFSETQRNKGNFPGRFSGRQFSNSRSEMNVSTLELGDSALYLCASSLGPQGTGQPQHFGDGTRLSIL.

The chain is built from TRBV5-1 and TRBJ2-1, with 9 bases identical to TRBD1. CDR1 is SGHRS and CDR2 is YFSETQ in the germline V gene. The CDR3 runs 14 residues. V lost 4 bases to trimming and J lost 4 bases; unmatched junction nucleotides: 3. CDR3 amino acids: CASSTGTGYNEQFF. DNA for the CDR3: TGCGCCAGCAGCACCGGGACAGGGTACAATGAGCAGTTCTTC.

The chain employs TRBV2 and TRBJ1-5; TRBD1 might be the D (5 bases). V was clipped by 1 base and J by 2 bases, with 9 bases between them. CDR1 and CDR2 from the germline V gene are SNHLY and FYNNEI. The CDR3 totals 15 residues. CDR3 sequence reads: CASSEEGSGNQPQHF. The CDR3 bases are TGTGCCAGCAGTGAAGAGGGGTCAGGCAATCAGCCCCAGCATTTT.

The chain is built from TRBV9 and TRBJ2-7, with D possibly being TRBD2 (7 bases). The CDR3 consists of 16 residues. The V gene's germline CDR1 is SGDLS and CDR2 YYNGEE. Trimming left V 4 bases short and J 1 base short, with 18 bases between. The DNA of the CDR3 is TGTGCCAGCAGCCCTAACCGGGGGGCGGGGTCCTACGAGCAGTACTTC. This translates into CASSPNRGAGSYEQYF.

V gene TRBV10-3 combines with J gene TRBJ2-7; D possibly corresponds to TRBD1 (6 bases). V was trimmed by 6 bases and J by 0 bases, leaving 15 bases between them. This CDR3 has 15 residues. Per germline, CDR1 ENHRY and CDR2 SYGVKD. For the CDR3, the DNA is TGTGCCATCAGGAGTAGGGCAGGGGACTCCTACGAGCAGTACTTC. It translates to CAIRSRAGDSYEQYF.

The rearrangement uses TRBV6-2 or TRBV6-3 and TRBJ2-6; D gene uncertain. CDR1 is MNHEY, CDR2 SVGEGT, per germline. The CDR3 totals 17 residues. V was pared by 0 bases and J by 1 base, with 10 bases between. The CDR3 nucleotides are TGTGCCAGCAGTTACTCGGGTGGCAGGTCTGGGGCCAACGTCCTGACTTTC. Translation gives CASSYSGGRSGANVLTF.

The chain employs TRBV11-3 and TRBJ1-6; tentatively, D is TRBD1 (5 bases). CDR3 length equals 14 residues. Trimming stripped 6 bases from V and 7 bases from J, with 13 bases between. The germline CDR1 and CDR2 sequences are SGHNT and YENEEA. The CDR3 nucleotides are TGTGCCAGCAGGGAGGGGCGTGGAAATTCACCCCTCCACTTT. The encoded protein is CASREGRGNSPLHF.